This T cell receptor beta chain was profiled in a study of T cell responses to AZD1222 COVID-19 vaccine. Overall study findings and caveats: None of the repertoires were sampled until the peak T cell response had passed. Spike was spanned by vaccine-associated CD4 TCRs, which were dominant at 160-218 and 743-854.

As concerns this clone: What it binds is not known.

Data came from immunoSEQ multiplex PCR; TCRdb stores just in-frame clones and leaves some out. The data hold roughly 96,000 clones, with 89% observed a single time. Trimming removed 0 bases from V and 0 bases from J, with 4 bases in between. In germline, CDR1 is SGHRS, CDR2 YFSETQ. The CDR3 length is 13 residues. The receptor comes from an adult in good health. J is TRBJ2-7 and V is TRBV5-1; D unclear. Sample: peripheral blood, taken on day 0 of AZD1222 vaccination. DNA of the CDR3: TGCGCCAGCAGCTTGGCCATCTCCTACGAGCAGTACTTC. This gives the protein CASSLAISYEQYF.